This TCR beta chain appears in the sequencing data of a study of post-analysis software for immune sequencing data. The TCR beta cDNA libraries carried unique molecular identifiers. TCRdb re-called the PCR reads through MiXCR, storing one row per CDR3 protein. The repertoire has hundreds of thousands of distinct CDR3 sequences, about 40% of them found once; the top ten carry 1.5% to 2%. The TCR was taken from a girl aged 10 to 17 with multiple sclerosis. Material for sequencing was blood.

The CDR3 region has the DNA TGCGCCAGCAGCGTACCGGGAGCCTACGAGCAGTTCTTC. Translating gives CASSVPGAYEQFF. This chain links TRBV5-1 with TRBJ2-1; tentative D call: TRBD2 (6 bases). This CDR3 has 13 residues. V was trimmed by 4 bases and J by 10 bases, leaving 15 bases between them. The germline V gene encodes CDR1 SGHRS and CDR2 YFSETQ.